This T cell receptor beta chain was found in a study of identical twins. The sample holds one count of this clonotype. Its specificity is not known. Whole-study results and caveats: Beta out-of-frame sequences displayed a weaker excess of sharing between twins.

The CDR3 covers 16 residues. Trimming pared 3 bases from V and 0 bases from J, leaving 15 bases between. Germline CDR1 reads MDHEN; CDR2 reads SYDVKM. MiXCR, applied by TCRdb to the 5' RACE reads, yields one record per CDR3 protein. The sample records 300 to 350 distinct CDR3 sequences, 95% being singletons. Sequenced sample: PBMCs. This TCR was recovered from a woman aged 18-35 years in good health. This table probably holds off-target reads from a library built for another chain. The chain carries TRBV28 and TRBJ2-7; D might be TRBD2 (5 bases). The CDR3, as DNA: TGTGCCAGCAGTTTTCCGGGGAAAAAAATCTCCTACGAGCAGTACTTC. Amino acids: CASSFPGKKISYEQYF.